One and the same sample provided the 26 T cell receptor beta chains below, sequenced in a study of prognosis after radiotherapy for stage I lung cancer. The study amplified the TCR beta CDR3 region from genomic DNA. This amplification was carried out by two rounds of multiplex PCR. Each TRBV and TRBJ gene had its own primer in the first PCR round. TCRdb reanalysed the multiplex PCR reads using MiXCR and keeps one entry per CDR3 protein. The sample includes fewer than 25,000 distinct CDR3 sequences, around 40% of them seen just once. The sequences come from PBMCs, collected before or after stereotactic body radiation therapy (not recorded which). The receptors shown here come from a donor aged 50 or older with non-small cell lung cancer.

This clonotype was seen many times. The rearrangement joins TRBV5-4 to TRBJ1-1; D is unclear. The germline V gene encodes CDR1 SGHNT and CDR2 YYREEE (reference sequence). Trimming stripped 1 base from V and 4 bases from J, with 14 bases between. This CDR3 is built from 15 residues. In nucleotides, the CDR3 is TGTGCCAGCAGCTTGTTTGGGGTGAAGGGCACTGAAGCTTTCTTT. Amino acids: CASSLFGVKGTEAFF.

The chain has TRBV7-2 and TRBJ2-5, with D unclear. This CDR3 has 12 residues. V was trimmed by 5 bases and J by 5 bases, leaving 9 bases between them. The germline V gene has CDR1 SGHTA and CDR2 FQGNSA. CDR3 amino acids: CASSPSRETQYF. DNA for the CDR3: TGTGCCAGCAGCCCTTCCAGGGAGACCCAGTACTTC.

This clonotype has just one count. One junction end does not reproduce the germline sequence, and a read error may be involved. This chain links TRBV11-2 with TRBJ2-3; perhaps TRBD2 as D (5 bases). The CDR3 totals 14 residues. Germline V lookup: CDR1 SGHAT, CDR2 FQNNGV. DNA for the CDR3: TGTGCCATCAGCTACCAGACTATCACAGATACGCAGTATTTT. It encodes CAISYQTITDTQYF. Variable domain in full (rest from reference TRBV11-2 and TRBJ2-3): EAGVAQSPRYKIIEKRQSVAFWCNPISGHATLYWYQQILGQGPKLLIQFQNNGVVDDSQLPKDRFSAERLKGVDSTLKIQPAKLEDSAVYLCAISYQTITDTQYFGPGTRLTVL.

Remarks on this clonotype: A far larger clone is just one base off, so this is likely a read error. This sequence joins TRBV5-1 and TRBJ2-1, with 10 positions matching TRBD1. Losses at the gene ends were 3 bases for V and 10 bases for J; bases not matched to a gene: 7. The CDR3 totals 14 residues. Germline-derived CDR1 and CDR2 are SGHRS and YFSETQ. CDR3 nucleotides: TGCGCCAGCAGCTCCACCGGGACAGGGGCCGAGCAGTTCTTC. The encoded protein is CASSSTGTGAEQFF.

Comment on this clonotype: With only one base between it and a far larger clone, this is likely a read error. The rearrangement links TRBV6-4 to TRBJ2-7; 7 bases are a match to TRBD2. The CDR3 loop spans 14 amino acids. The germline V gene has CDR1 MRHNA and CDR2 SNTAGT. Written as DNA, the CDR3 is TGTGCCAGCAGTTACCGAGGCGGGGGAGACGAGCATTACTTC. This sequence encodes CASSYRGGGDEHYF.

In its sample, this clonotype was seen many times. The J gene is TRBJ2-1, the V gene TRBV29-1, with 9 bases aligning to TRBD2. Germline assignment: CDR1 SQVTM and CDR2 ANQGSEA. CDR3 size: 17 residues. J lost 0 bases, V lost 3 bases, and 9 bases had no gene match. The CDR3 DNA reads as TGCAGCGTTGAGGGGGTAGCGGGAGAGCTCTCCTACAATGAGCAGTTCTTC. It specifies CSVEGVAGELSYNEQFF.

With regard to this clonotype: Just one base apart from a much larger clone, this may be a read error. This chain joins TRBV6-4 and TRBJ1-6, with D maybe TRBD1 (5 bases). CDR1 is MRHNA and CDR2 is SNTAGT in the germline V gene. V was cut by 8 bases and J by 5 bases, with 13 bases left in between. This CDR3 is built from 14 residues. CDR3 region: CASEGGGNNSPLHF. The DNA for the CDR3 is TGTGCCAGCGAGGGCGGGGGAAATAATTCACCCCTCCACTTT.

J is TRBJ2-7 and V is TRBV27; 11 bases map to TRBD1. The CDR3 runs to 13 residues. Losses at the gene ends were 4 bases for V and 4 bases for J; bases not matched to a gene: 0. Germline V gene lookup returns CDR1 MNHEY and CDR2 SMNVEV (reference sequence). CDR3 amino acids: CASSWDRGYEQYF. The CDR3 DNA follows: TGTGCCAGCAGTTGGGACAGGGGGTACGAGCAGTACTTC.

The V gene is TRBV4-3, the J gene TRBJ1-2; D is ambiguous. This CDR3 is 15 amino acids long. V dropped 2 bases and J dropped 5 bases, with 15 bases sitting between them. Per germline, CDR1 LGHNA and CDR2 YSLEER. CDR3 nucleotides: TGCGCCAGCAGCCAATATCCGGGGAGGAGGTATGGCTACACCTTC. This translates into CASSQYPGRRYGYTF.

In regard to this clonotype: A read error is possible here, since a much larger clone lies one base away. The chain links TRBV7-8 to TRBJ2-5; a weak D match, TRBD1 (5 bases). CDR3 size: 16 residues. Germline V gene data show CDR1 as SGHVS and CDR2 as FQNEAQ. With 1 base removed from V and 4 bases from J, the gap between germline ends came to 16 bases. CDR3 DNA: TGTGCCAGCAGCTTAGATCGTCATGGGGCATCAGAGACCCAGTACTTC. Protein sequence: CASSLDRHGASETQYF.

This clonotype was counted at least ten times. This chain connects TRBV3-1 to TRBJ1-5; TRBD1 is a possible D gene (5 bases). Per germline, CDR1 LGHDT and CDR2 YNNKEL (reference sequence). V dropped 0 bases and J dropped 4 bases, with 10 bases sitting between them. The CDR3 loop spans 15 amino acids. CDR3 nucleotide sequence: TGTGCCAGCAGCCAAGACGGGGGGAGGAATCAGCCCCAGCATTTT. Encoded protein: CASSQDGGRNQPQHF.

The rearrangement joins TRBV7-2 to TRBJ2-7; no firm D call. V lost 4 bases, J lost 3 bases, and 16 bases lay in between. CDR3 length: 15 residues. Per germline, CDR1 SGHTA and CDR2 FQGNSA. The CDR3: CASSSDFSRYYEQYF. The CDR3, as DNA: TGTGCCAGCAGCTCCGACTTTTCTCGGTACTACGAGCAGTACTTC.

As for this clonotype: A much larger clone is a single base away; this may be a read error. The chain joins TRBV15 to TRBJ1-4; no definite D call. CDR1 and CDR2 from the germline V gene are LNHNV and YYDKDF (reference sequence). The CDR3 sequence is 16 residues long. V lost 5 bases to trimming and J lost 6 bases, with 19 bases between them. CDR3 sequence (DNA): TGTGCCACCAGCCCTGGACCCGGAGGGTCTGATGAAAAACTGTTTTTT. Amino acids: CATSPGPGGSDEKLFF. The full variable domain, in which reference TRBV15 and TRBJ1-4 provide the parts outside the CDR3, is DAMVIQNPRYQVTQFGKPVTLSCSQTLNHNVMYWYQQKSSQAPKLLFHYYDKDFNNEADTPDNFQSRRPNTSFCFLDIRSPGLGDTAMYLCATSPGPGGSDEKLFFGSGTQLSVL.

The V gene is TRBV7-9, the J gene TRBJ2-7; 9 nucleotides match TRBD1. The germline V gene has CDR1 SEHNR and CDR2 FQNEAQ (reference sequence). The CDR3 contains 15 residues. V trimming: 7 bases; J trimming: 5 bases; junction bases outside the gene matches: 12. CDR3 nucleotide sequence: TGTGCCAGCATATACAGGACAGGGGTCTGGGACGAGCAGTACTTC. Protein: CASIYRTGVWDEQYF.

In regard to this clonotype: Given a far larger clone just one base away, this is likely a sequencing read error. The chain carries TRBV6-6 and TRBJ2-1; 7 bases map to TRBD2. Losses at the gene ends were 6 bases for V and 4 bases for J; bases not matched to a gene: 12. Germline lookup yields CDR1 MNHNY and CDR2 SVGAGI (reference sequence). CDR3 length: 16 amino acids. The CDR3 bases are TGTGCCAGCAGCCGATCCCCAGCGGGATATTACAATGAGCAGTTCTTC. Translated: CASSRSPAGYYNEQFF.

This clonotype was picked up many times. The chain carries TRBV18 and TRBJ2-7, with TRBD1 matching 7 bases. CDR1 is KGHSH, CDR2 LQKENI, per germline. The CDR3 contains 15 residues. Losses at the gene ends were 0 bases for V and 0 bases for J; bases not matched to a gene: 2. DNA of the CDR3: TGTGCCAGCTCACCACCGGGACAGAGCTCCTACGAGCAGTACTTC. It translates to CASSPPGQSSYEQYF.

V gene TRBV29-1 combines with J gene TRBJ2-7, with 8 bases fitting TRBD2. The V gene's germline CDR1 is SQVTM and CDR2 ANQGSEA. The CDR3 loop spans 14 amino acids. In DNA, the CDR3 is TGCAGAGCATGGCGGACTAGCTCGGCGGGAGAGCAGTACTTC. This codes for CRAWRTSSAGEQYF.

A single count supports this clonotype. V is TRBV30 and J is TRBJ2-3, with D tentatively TRBD1 (6 bases). This CDR3 has 14 amino acids. With 0 bases removed from V and 4 bases from J, the gap between germline ends came to 11 bases. Germline CDR1 and CDR2: GTSNPN and SVGIG (reference sequence). The CDR3 protein is CAWSVKGVADTQYF. Written as DNA, the CDR3 is TGTGCCTGGAGTGTAAAGGGGGTTGCAGATACGCAGTATTTT. Full variable domain (rest looked up from reference TRBV30 and TRBJ2-3): SQTIHQWPATLVQPVGSPLSLECTVEGTSNPNLYWYRQAAGRGLQLLFYSVGIGQISSEVPQNLSASRPQDRQFILSSKKLLLSDSGFYLCAWSVKGVADTQYFGPGTRLTVL.

In its sample, this clonotype was seen many times. This rearrangement joins TRBV10-3 to TRBJ2-6, with D unclear. CDR1 ENHRY and CDR2 SYGVKD come from the germline V gene. The CDR3 is 15 residues long. The V end lost 4 bases, the J end lost 0 bases, and 7 bases lay between the germline ends. Here the CDR3 reads CAISGYSSGANVLTF. The CDR3 nucleotides read TGTGCCATCAGTGGCTACAGCTCTGGGGCCAACGTCCTGACTTTC.

Many counts were recorded for this clonotype. The chain recombines TRBV6-2 or TRBV6-3 with TRBJ2-7; tentatively, D is TRBD1 (6 bases). Germline assignment: CDR1 MNHEY and CDR2 SVGEGT. This CDR3 has 13 residues. Between the trimmed V and J ends, which lost 5 bases and 2 bases, there was a span of 10 bases. The CDR3 DNA reads as TGTGCCAGCAGTCCCGGACAGACCTACGAGCAGTACTTC. Amino acids: CASSPGQTYEQYF.

The chain joins TRBV6-5 to TRBJ2-1, with a tentative D call TRBD2 (5 bases). From germline, CDR1 is MNHEY and CDR2 SVGAGI. Between the trimmed V and J ends, which lost 6 bases and 7 bases, there was a span of 25 bases. This CDR3 comprises 17 residues. CDR3 nucleotides: TGTGCCAGCAGATACCCGCGACTTCCGGGAAAGGCGAATGAGCAGTTCTTC. Amino acids: CASRYPRLPGKANEQFF.

By share, this clonotype ranks as medium-sized. V usage is TRBV6-1 and J usage is TRBJ1-3; TRBD1 aligns across 9 bases. The CDR3 length is 15 residues. The V gene's germline CDR1 is MNHNS and CDR2 SASEGT. Trimming took 4 bases from V and 1 from J; bases not matched to a gene: 2. For the CDR3, the DNA is TGTGCCAGCAGTGCGGGACAGGGATCTGGAAACACCATATATTTT. As protein: CASSAGQGSGNTIYF.

The rearrangement links TRBV5-1 to TRBJ1-1, with unresolved D. CDR3 length: 17 amino acids. Germline V gene lookup returns CDR1 SGHRS and CDR2 YFSETQ. Between the trimmed V and J ends, which lost 1 base and 0 bases, there was a span of 16 bases. Here the CDR3 reads CASSLYLVGALNTEAFF. The CDR3 DNA sequence: TGCGCCAGCAGCTTGTATCTCGTAGGAGCCTTGAACACTGAAGCTTTCTTT.

This clonotype was found many times. V gene TRBV4-3 combines with J gene TRBJ2-2; D possibly corresponds to TRBD2 (7 bases). The V gene lost 3 bases and the J gene lost 4 bases, with 18 bases spanning the gap. Germline CDR1 is LGHNA and CDR2 is YSLEER. CDR3 size: 17 residues. The CDR3 reads CASSQDFRGAGTGELFF. The CDR3 DNA follows: TGCGCCAGCAGCCAGGACTTCCGGGGGGCGGGCACCGGGGAGCTGTTTTTT.

CDR3 sequence reads: CASSVRNEGEGRQFF. The CDR3 DNA reads TGTGCCAGCAGTGTCCGTAACGAGGGAGAGGGGAGGCAGTTCTTC. The chain recombines TRBV2 with TRBJ2-1; D may be TRBD1 or TRBD2 (5 bases each). Germline V lookup: CDR1 SNHLY, CDR2 FYNNEI. This CDR3 is 15 amino acids long. With 4 bases removed from V and 12 bases from J, the gap between germline ends came to 22 bases.

This clonotype occurred many times. The chain carries TRBV2 and TRBJ2-5; 7 bases match TRBD2. V gave up 5 bases and J gave up 4 bases; unmatched junction bases: 1. In germline, CDR1 is SNHLY, CDR2 FYNNEI. This CDR3 has 12 residues. The CDR3 DNA sequence: TGTGCCAGCAGTAGACTAGCAGAGACCCAGTACTTC. Translation: CASSRLAETQYF. Combining the CDR3 with reference TRBV2 and TRBJ2-5 gives the whole variable domain EPEVTQTPSHQVTQMGQEVILRCVPISNHLYFYWYRQILGQKVEFLVSFYNNEISEKSEIFDDQFSVERPDGSNFTLKIRSTKLEDSAMYFCASSRLAETQYFGPGTRLLVL.